Following are 30 T cell receptor beta chains from one sample sequenced in a study of T-cell memory formation after mild COVID-19 (dated by TCRdb to the early 2020s). The library was made by 5' RACE. Sequencing was performed on an Illumina NovaSeq 6000. Starting from the raw public reads, TCRdb applied fastp trimming at Q25, assembled clones with MiXCR and retained in-frame beta chains. Every distinct CDR3 protein forms one entry, paired with its most common genes and DNA. The sample records over 350,000 distinct CDR3 sequences, approximately 25% of which are singletons. The ten largest clones take up 7% to 9.5% of the sample. Material for sequencing was PBMCs or a T cell subset sorted from them (not recorded which). Source of these receptors: an adult woman who had mild COVID-19 (a few samples of this study predate the infection). The sample titles of this study are shuffled in the database, so cell type and time point are left out; the donor was told from shared clones.

The CDR3 DNA reads TGTGCCTGGAGTGTACAGCAGAATCAGCCCCAGCATTTT. This translates into CAWSVQQNQPQHF. The chain recombines TRBV30 with TRBJ1-5; D unresolved. There are 13 residues in the CDR3. V was clipped by 0 bases and J by 4 bases, with 7 bases between them. From germline, CDR1 is GTSNPN and CDR2 SVGIG (reference sequence).

This clonotype was counted between two and nine times. The V gene is TRBV7-8, the J gene TRBJ2-3; 8 nucleotides agree with TRBD2. The V gene's germline CDR1 is SGHVS and CDR2 FQNEAQ. V gave up 2 bases and J gave up 4 bases; unmatched junction bases: 11. The CDR3 covers 17 residues. CDR3 sequence reads: CASSLILASGYPDTQYF. For the CDR3, the DNA is TGTGCCAGCAGCTTAATTTTGGCTAGCGGGTACCCAGATACGCAGTATTTT.

This clonotype was detected once. J is TRBJ1-4 and V is TRBV2; 9 bases agree with TRBD1. The CDR3 has 15 amino acids. Germline assignment: CDR1 SNHLY and CDR2 FYNNEI. V shed 8 bases, J shed 2 bases, and the junction held 6 bases outside the gene matches. The CDR3 loop is CASRDRDWTNEKLFF. CDR3 sequence (DNA): TGTGCCAGCCGGGACAGGGATTGGACTAATGAAAAACTGTTTTTT.

This clonotype was counted between two and nine times. This chain links TRBV14 with TRBJ2-3; no reliable D call. The V gene lost 4 bases and the J gene lost 6 bases, with 14 bases spanning the gap. From germline, CDR1 is SGHDN and CDR2 FVKESK. CDR3 length equals 14 residues. The CDR3 nucleotides are TGTGCCAGCAGCCCCCGACTGCCCCCGGATACGCAGTATTTT. It codes for CASSPRLPPDTQYF.

V usage is TRBV7-2 and J usage is TRBJ2-3; 11 nucleotides align to TRBD2. With 0 bases clipped from V and 0 bases from J, the junction kept 5 bases outside the gene matches. This CDR3 has 18 amino acids. Per germline, CDR1 SGHTA and CDR2 FQGNSA. The CDR3 region is CASSLAGTSGTSTDTQYF. The CDR3 DNA is TGTGCCAGCAGCTTAGCGGGGACTAGCGGAACTAGCACAGATACGCAGTATTTT.

Only a few counts were recorded for this clonotype. The rearrangement uses TRBV6-6 and TRBJ2-5, with 11 bases that match TRBD2. V shed 0 bases and J 4 bases; nucleotides not matched to a gene: 7. CDR3 length: 17 amino acids. Germline-derived CDR1 and CDR2 are MNHNY and SVGAGI (reference sequence). CDR3 coding DNA: TGTGCCAGCAGTTACTCGCTAGTAGCGGGAGGGCGAGAGACCCAGTACTTC. Its translation is CASSYSLVAGGRETQYF.

This clonotype has more than one count but fewer than ten. J is TRBJ1-3 and V is TRBV7-2, with D hard to call. The CDR3 is made up of 15 amino acids. The germline V gene has CDR1 SGHTA and CDR2 FQGNSA. With 1 base removed from V and 1 base from J, the gap between germline ends came to 8 bases. The CDR3 DNA reads as TGTGCCAGCAGCTTAGGCCAGCCTTCTGGAAACACCATATATTTT. Translation: CASSLGQPSGNTIYF.

This clonotype was counted only a few times. This chain connects TRBV12-3 or TRBV12-4 to TRBJ1-1, with D unresolved. The CDR3 covers 12 residues. Deletions cut 4 bases from V and 10 bases from J, with 13 bases between. The CDR3 loop reads CASSSAPPGAFF. The CDR3 DNA sequence: TGTGCCAGCAGTTCGGCCCCCCCTGGAGCTTTCTTT.

This clonotype has a handful of counts. The chain employs TRBV6-5 and TRBJ2-7; D unclear. The CDR3 covers 14 residues. The germline V gene encodes CDR1 MNHEY and CDR2 SVGAGI. Trimming cost V 2 bases and J 2 bases, with 10 bases left between them. CDR3: CASSYVLDAYEQYF. CDR3 nucleotides: TGTGCCAGCAGTTACGTGCTAGATGCCTACGAGCAGTACTTC.

This clonotype was found a few times. The chain uses TRBV7-8 and TRBJ2-1; D is ambiguous. V was clipped by 5 bases and J by 8 bases, with 10 bases between them. Germline V gene data show CDR1 as SGHVS and CDR2 as FQNEAQ. The CDR3 is 12 residues long. The CDR3 DNA follows: TGTGCCAGCAGCGAGCGTCCGGATGAGCAGTTCTTC. As protein: CASSERPDEQFF. Complete variable domain (other parts from reference TRBV7-8 and TRBJ2-1): GAGVSQSPRYKVAKRGQDVALRCDPISGHVSLFWYQQALGQGPEFLTYFQNEAQLDKSGLPSDRFFAERPEGSVSTLKIQRTQQEDSAVYLCASSERPDEQFFGPGTRLTVL.

This clonotype was found a few times. The rearrangement joins TRBV7-2 to TRBJ1-1; weak D call: TRBD1 (6 bases). The CDR3 has 13 amino acids. Germline loops: CDR1 SGHTA, CDR2 FQGNSA. V lost 5 bases to trimming and J lost 6 bases, with 13 bases between them. The CDR3 sequence is CASSTGQMAEAFF. CDR3 sequence (DNA): TGTGCCAGCAGCACAGGACAGATGGCTGAAGCTTTCTTT.

The V call is TRBV6-1, the J call TRBJ2-7; D is undetermined. Germline assignment: CDR1 MNHNS and CDR2 SASEGT. V gave up 4 bases and J gave up 0 bases, with 7 bases separating them. CDR3 length: 13 amino acids. The CDR3 DNA sequence: TGTGCCAGCAGTGGCAGTTCCTCCTACGAGCAGTACTTC. Translated, it gives CASSGSSSYEQYF.

This clonotype appeared a few times. This rearrangement joins TRBV12-3 or TRBV12-4 to TRBJ2-7, with TRBD1 matching over 7 bases. The V and J ends lost 4 bases and 3 bases, in that order; junction bases with no gene match: 9. CDR3 size: 15 residues. The DNA of the CDR3 is TGTGCCAGCAGTTCACGACAGGGACATCTCTACGAGCAGTACTTC. This gives the protein CASSSRQGHLYEQYF.

In this sample, this clonotype turned up a few times. The CDR3 nucleotides are TGTGCCAGCAGCCCGGATTTAGGGAGAGAGACCCAGTACTTC. Amino acids: CASSPDLGRETQYF. This chain connects TRBV7-9 to TRBJ2-5, with a weak D call TRBD2 (5 bases). V lost 5 bases and J lost 4, with 14 bases in between. The CDR3 has 14 residues. The germline gives CDR1 SEHNR, CDR2 FQNEAQ (reference sequence).

The chain employs TRBV12-3 or TRBV12-4 and TRBJ2-7; 7 bases align to TRBD1. This CDR3 has 16 amino acids. V shed 6 bases, J shed 7 bases, and the junction held 18 bases outside the gene matches. The CDR3 spells CASSPDGDSHSFEQYF. The CDR3 nucleotides are TGTGCCAGCAGCCCCGACGGGGACAGCCACTCATTTGAGCAGTACTTC.

The rearrangement links TRBV12-3 or TRBV12-4 to TRBJ1-1; D gene ambiguous. V lost 3 bases, J lost 1 base, and 3 bases lay in between. This CDR3 region has 12 residues. The CDR3 DNA reads TGTGCCAGCAGTTTCAAGAACACTGAAGCTTTCTTT. Protein sequence: CASSFKNTEAFF.

This clonotype has just a few counts. This rearrangement joins TRBV15 to TRBJ2-2; no firm D call. V gave up 0 bases and J gave up 6 bases, with 8 bases separating them. This CDR3 region has 14 residues. Germline CDR1 is LNHNV and CDR2 is YYDKDF (reference sequence). The CDR3, as DNA: TGTGCCACCAGCAGAGATTGGCCACCCGGGGAGCTGTTTTTT. Protein: CATSRDWPPGELFF.

The rearrangement links TRBV9 to TRBJ2-5; TRBD2 is a possible D gene (5 bases). V dropped 5 bases and J dropped 5 bases, with 16 bases sitting between them. The CDR3 sequence is 14 residues long. Looked up from germline, CDR1 is SGDLS and CDR2 is YYNGEE. The CDR3 region is CASSRTAQVETQYF. As DNA, the CDR3 is TGTGCCAGCAGTAGGACTGCGCAGGTGGAGACCCAGTACTTC.

The gene calls are TRBV9 and TRBJ1-1; D remains unclear. Trimming took 3 bases from V and 1 from J, leaving 10 bases between them. The germline V gene encodes CDR1 SGDLS and CDR2 YYNGEE. The CDR3 has 14 residues. CDR3 nucleotide sequence: TGTGCCAGCAGCGCCCGACGGGAGAACACTGAAGCTTTCTTT. Amino acid sequence: CASSARRENTEAFF.

This clonotype was seen a handful of times. The chain has TRBV11-2 and TRBJ2-7; D unclear. V gave up 0 bases and J gave up 3 bases, with 15 bases separating them. The CDR3 has 16 amino acids. The germline V gene encodes CDR1 SGHAT and CDR2 FQNNGV. The CDR3 DNA follows: TGTGCCAGCAGCTTAGACGGACCACTCCGGTACTACGAGCAGTACTTC. Its translation: CASSLDGPLRYYEQYF.

The V call is TRBV2, the J call TRBJ2-5; 9 bases fit TRBD2. Losses at the gene ends were 4 bases for V and 1 base for J; bases not matched to a gene: 7. Germline V CDR1 and CDR2: SNHLY, FYNNEI. The CDR3 has 16 amino acids. CDR3 nucleotide sequence: TGTGCCAGCAGTGTACATGCGGGACTAGCCCAAGAGACCCAGTACTTC. It is translated as CASSVHAGLAQETQYF. The full variable domain, its missing parts supplied by reference TRBV2 and TRBJ2-5, is EPEVTQTPSHQVTQMGQEVILRCVPISNHLYFYWYRQILGQKVEFLVSFYNNEISEKSEIFDDQFSVERPDGSNFTLKIRSTKLEDSAMYFCASSVHAGLAQETQYFGPGTRLLVL.

The genes are TRBV12-5 and TRBJ1-1; D is possibly TRBD1 (6 bases). V was clipped by 8 bases and J by 5 bases, with 12 bases between them. CDR1 and CDR2 from the germline V gene are LGHNT and FRNRAP. The CDR3 runs 12 residues. Here the CDR3 DNA reads TGTGCTAGTCAGAAAGGGGGTACTGAAGCTTTCTTT. It specifies CASQKGGTEAFF.

The rearrangement uses TRBV7-2 and TRBJ1-1; 11 nucleotides match TRBD1. CDR1 SGHTA and CDR2 FQGNSA come from the germline V gene. Losses at the gene ends were 5 bases for V and 5 bases for J; bases not matched to a gene: 7. The CDR3 extends over 15 amino acids. CDR3 DNA sequence: TGTGCCAGCAGCATGATCCGGGACAGGGGGACTGAAGCTTTCTTT. This sequence encodes CASSMIRDRGTEAFF.

This chain connects TRBV20-1 to TRBJ2-1, with 8 bases aligning to TRBD2. The J segment lost 4 bases and the V segment lost 3 bases, leaving 5 bases of the junction unmatched. CDR1 and CDR2 from the germline V gene are DFQATT and SNEGSKA (reference sequence). This CDR3 has 14 residues. The CDR3 protein is CSARKLAEYNEQFF. In DNA form, the CDR3 reads TGCAGTGCTAGGAAACTAGCGGAATACAATGAGCAGTTCTTC.

This clonotype appeared many times. The CDR3 DNA follows: TGCGCCAGCAGCTTCTCCGGGACAGGGGGTTCCTACGAGCAGTACTTC. Amino acid sequence: CASSFSGTGGSYEQYF. The V and J genes are TRBV5-1 and TRBJ2-7, with 11 bases matching TRBD1. This CDR3 is 16 amino acids long. Germline-derived CDR1 and CDR2 are SGHRS and YFSETQ. J gave up 1 base and V 2 bases, and 5 bases lay outside the gene matches.

This clonotype was counted between two and nine times. The chain combines TRBV19 with TRBJ2-6, with unresolved D. CDR3 length: 16 residues. Per the germline V gene, CDR1 is LNHDA and CDR2 is SQIVND (reference sequence). The germline V and J ends were trimmed by 3 bases and 1 base, with 10 bases remaining between them. The CDR3 is CASSIGDGSGANVLTF. The CDR3 nucleotides are TGTGCCAGTAGTATTGGTGACGGTTCTGGGGCCAACGTCCTGACTTTC.

The chain employs TRBV12-3 or TRBV12-4 and TRBJ1-1, with 8 nucleotides matching TRBD1. The J segment lost 0 bases and the V segment lost 6 bases, leaving 3 bases of the junction unmatched. The CDR3 sequence is 14 residues long. The CDR3 here is CASRGGQVNTEAFF. In DNA form, the CDR3 reads TGTGCCAGCAGGGGGGGACAGGTGAACACTGAAGCTTTCTTT.

This clonotype was counted a few times. The rearrangement uses TRBV5-5 and TRBJ2-3; D is undetermined. CDR1 and CDR2 (germline): SGHKS, YYEKEE (reference sequence). CDR3 size: 14 residues. Trimming took 1 base from V and 2 from J, leaving 8 bases between them. The CDR3 here is CASSLSTDTDTQYF. CDR3 nucleotides: TGTGCCAGCAGCTTGTCTACTGACACAGATACGCAGTATTTT.

This rearrangement joins TRBV10-3 to TRBJ2-5; possibly TRBD1 for D (6 bases). Between the trimmed V and J ends, which lost 0 bases and 2 bases, there was a span of 10 bases. This CDR3 spans 15 amino acids. Germline V gives CDR1 ENHRY, CDR2 SYGVKD. The CDR3 loop is CAISESGGQQETQYF. CDR3 nucleotide sequence: TGTGCCATCAGTGAGTCTGGGGGACAACAAGAGACCCAGTACTTC.

The chain employs TRBV24-1 and TRBJ2-7; 10 bases map to TRBD1. CDR1 and CDR2 (germline): KGHDR, SFDVKD. J gave up 5 bases and V 2 bases, and 5 bases lay outside the gene matches. The CDR3 covers 15 residues. CDR3 DNA sequence: TGTGCCACCAGTGATTCGAGGACAGGGGGAAACGAGCAGTACTTC. It translates to CATSDSRTGGNEQYF.